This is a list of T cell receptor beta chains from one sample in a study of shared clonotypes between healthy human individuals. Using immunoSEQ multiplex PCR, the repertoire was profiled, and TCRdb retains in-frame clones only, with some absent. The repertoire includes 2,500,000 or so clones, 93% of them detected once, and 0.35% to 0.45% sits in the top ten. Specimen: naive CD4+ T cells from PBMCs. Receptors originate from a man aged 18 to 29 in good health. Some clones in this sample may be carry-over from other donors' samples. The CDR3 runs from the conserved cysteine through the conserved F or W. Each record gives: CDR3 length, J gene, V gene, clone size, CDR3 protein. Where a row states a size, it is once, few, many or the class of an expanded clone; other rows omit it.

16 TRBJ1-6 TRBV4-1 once CASSQPREGDNSPLHF
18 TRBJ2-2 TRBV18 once CASSPLGLAGSNTGELFF
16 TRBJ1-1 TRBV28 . CASRVTGGLVNTEAFF
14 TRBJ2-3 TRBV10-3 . CAISESFAADTQYF
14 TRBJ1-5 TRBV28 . CASSPLAENQPQHF
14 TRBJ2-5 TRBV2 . CASSNGPSPETQYF
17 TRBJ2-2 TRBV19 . CASSASPRGRVNPELFF
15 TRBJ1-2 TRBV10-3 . CAIRPQRGPWRGYTF
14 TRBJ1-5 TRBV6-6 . CASSDTGVDQPQHF
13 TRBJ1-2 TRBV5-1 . CASSSHENYGYTF
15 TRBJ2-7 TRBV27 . CASSFWGGGGYEQYF
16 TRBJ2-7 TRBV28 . CASRGREGRSNYEQYF
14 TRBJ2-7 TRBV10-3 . CAIRAPGQGYEQYF
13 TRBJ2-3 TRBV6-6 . CASGSGSTDTQYF
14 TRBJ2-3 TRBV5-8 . CASRSVAGSYTQYF
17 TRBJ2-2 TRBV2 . CASMASSRGWNTGELFF
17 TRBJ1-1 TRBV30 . CAWSVFSGPIRRPEAFF
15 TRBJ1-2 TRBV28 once CASSLFRGEGYGYTF
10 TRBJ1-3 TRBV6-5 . CASIGNTIYF
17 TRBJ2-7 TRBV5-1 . CASSGDSSPAGAYEQYF
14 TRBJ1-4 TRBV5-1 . CASSFGGRGEKLFF
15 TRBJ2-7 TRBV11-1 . CASSLFRQNAYEQYF
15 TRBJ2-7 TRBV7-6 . CASSLIGGSSYEQYF
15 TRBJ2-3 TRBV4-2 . CASSQASGRTDTQYF
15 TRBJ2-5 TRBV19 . CASSIAGPPGETQYF
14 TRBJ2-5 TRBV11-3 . CASSLEGARETQYF
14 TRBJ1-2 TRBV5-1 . CASSLVTNNYGYTF